This TCR beta chain came from a study of blood T cell repertoires in COVID-19. As originally analysed: Amplified reference gene primers provided the basis for estimating nucleated cell counts. The assay was immunoSEQ multiplex PCR, and TCRdb's table has in-frame clones only and misses some. Clonal size and the V and J genes are those of that table, whereas D and trimming came from the DNA. There are fewer than 200,000 clones in the sample; less than 85% occur only once, and roughly 5% lies in the top ten. The V gene's germline CDR1 is MNHEY and CDR2 SVGEGT. CDR3 length: 17 amino acids. Trimming took off 4 bases at V and 4 bases at J, with 22 bases between the two ends.

The sample consisted of PBMCs or T cells enriched from blood (not recorded which). This TCR was sampled from a woman between 55 and 75 years old with acute COVID-19. V is TRBV6-2 or TRBV6-3 and J is TRBJ1-1; no clear D. This chain's CDR3 is CASSFDEDTQMGTEAFF. For the CDR3, the DNA is TGTGCCAGCAGTTTTGACGAAGACACCCAGATGGGCACTGAAGCTTTCTTT.